This T cell receptor (beta chain) was identified during a study of T cells in Graves' hyperthyroidism and ophthalmopathy. The junction had 5 bases not matched to a gene; V was cut back by 3 bases and J by 4 bases. Germline CDR1 MDHEN, CDR2 SYDVKM. This CDR3 has 14 residues. TCR beta CDR3 region amplification was performed from RNA transcripts. The TCR CDR3 was amplified in a first-round RT-PCR using the HTBI primer set. MiXCR was run by TCRdb on the multiplex PCR reads, yielding one entry per CDR3 protein. Of 250,000 to 300,000 distinct CDR3 sequences listed, less than 20% are singletons. Patients with ophthalmopathy all had a Clinical Activity Score of at least 3, a NOSPECS grade of at least 4 and duration under 3 months. Diagnoses were made from clinical symptoms, serum measures (thyroxine and TRAb), thyroid ultrasound and orbital computed tomography. PBMCs were obtained from about 9.9 ml fresh peripheral blood.

This clonotype has a count of ten or more. The receptor's source is a man between 45 and 60 years old with Graves' ophthalmopathy. This chain connects TRBV28 to TRBJ1-2; 7 bases are shared with TRBD1. The sequenced material came from blood. CDR3 region: CASSFKGASYGYTF. The DNA of the CDR3 is TGTGCCAGCAGTTTTAAGGGGGCTAGCTATGGCTACACCTTC.